This T cell receptor (beta chain) was documented in a study of human T cells and chemical hapten exposure. About the study: Throughout the roughly 22-week study, diphenylcyclopropenone was applied weekly to the patients' scalps.

Time point denoted: pre-sensitization, week 0. Stated treatment: therapeutic diphenylcyclopropenone sensitization with weekly scalp DPC. Each patch test followed a blood draw. Per the study methods: The number of TCRs in each sample had a median of approximately 96,000 and spanned roughly 23,224 to 750,000. TCRdb processed the RACE reads anew with MiXCR; each CDR3 protein has one entry. The V and J calls, along with clone size, are taken from TCRdb and not from the paper's own processing. This table has 35,000 to 45,000 distinct CDR3 sequences, 9.5% to 15% appearing once. The CDR3 has 13 residues. Germline lookup yields CDR1 MNHEY and CDR2 SMNVEV (reference sequence). V lost 6 bases to trimming and J lost 5 bases, with 13 bases between them.

The sample in question was whole blood, obtained in connection with sensitization to the hapten diphenylcyclopropenone (DPC). The chain combines TRBV27 with TRBJ2-5, with D unresolved. The source is a woman in her twenties or thirties with alopecia areata. Some clones in this sample may be carry-over from other donors' samples. Here the CDR3 reads CASSPVPIETQYF. For the CDR3, the DNA is TGTGCCAGCAGCCCCGTCCCGATCGAGACCCAGTACTTC.